The clone carrying this T cell receptor beta chain was counted a few times. Its matching antigen is unknown. PCR used 60 Vbeta primers and 13 Jbeta primers. Some clones are missing from TCRdb's copy, which holds only in-frame ones; the method was immunoSEQ multiplex PCR. The sample has 150,000 to 200,000 clones; 70% to 80% are singletons. The CDR3 is made up of 16 amino acids. Germline assignment: CDR1 SGHRS and CDR2 YFSETQ. V was trimmed by 0 bases and J by 4 bases, leaving 15 bases between them. These data are taken from a study of cytomegalovirus exposure and HLA in healthy donors. Broader study findings: A further, later analysis showed that HLA-associated TCR beta chains (compared with equally common others) were more clonally expanded. In vitro experiments confirmed that a few CMV-associated chains were specific for CMV antigens.

The sample consisted of PBMCs. This receptor was taken from a male donor in good health and CMV-seronegative. The J gene is TRBJ2-3, the V gene TRBV5-1; no firm D call. In DNA, the CDR3 is TGCGCCAGCAGCTTGGGCGGTATATTTACGGCAGATACGCAGTATTTT. Translated: CASSLGGIFTADTQYF. The entire variable domain, with the rest obtained from reference TRBV5-1 and TRBJ2-3, is as follows: KAGVTQTPRYLIKTRGQQVTLSCSPISGHRSVSWYQQTPGQGLQFLFEYFSETQRNKGNFPGRFSGRQFSNSRSEMNVSTLELGDSALYLCASSLGGIFTADTQYFGPGTRLTVL.